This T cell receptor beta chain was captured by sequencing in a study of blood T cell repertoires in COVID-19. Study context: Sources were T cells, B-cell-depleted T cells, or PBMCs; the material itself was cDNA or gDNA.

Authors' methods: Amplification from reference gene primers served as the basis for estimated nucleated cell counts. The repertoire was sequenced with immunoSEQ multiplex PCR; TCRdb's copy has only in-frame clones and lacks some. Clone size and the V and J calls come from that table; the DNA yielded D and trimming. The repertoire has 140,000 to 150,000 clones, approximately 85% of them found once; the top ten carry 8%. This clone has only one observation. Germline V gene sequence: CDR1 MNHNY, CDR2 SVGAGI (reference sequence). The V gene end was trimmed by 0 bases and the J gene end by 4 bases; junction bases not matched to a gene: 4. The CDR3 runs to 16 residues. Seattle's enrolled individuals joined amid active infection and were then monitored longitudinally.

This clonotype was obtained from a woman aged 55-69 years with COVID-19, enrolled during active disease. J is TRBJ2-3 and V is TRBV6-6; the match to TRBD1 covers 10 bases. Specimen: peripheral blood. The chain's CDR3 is CASSYSDRGPPDTQYF. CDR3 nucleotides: TGTGCCAGCAGTTACTCCGACAGGGGGCCCCCAGATACGCAGTATTTT.